This T cell receptor (beta chain) emerged from a study of T-cell memory formation after mild COVID-19. General study points: Cross-reactive memory seemingly joined, as some responding clones were found in pre-infection memory. The main location of contracting CD4+ clones was CM and EM, and that of contracting CD8+ clones was EMRA.

With constant-segment primers, 5'RACE yielded cDNA libraries of TCR alpha and TCR beta that carried sample barcodes and UMIs. TCRdb recomputed calls from the 5' RACE reads with MiXCR, one row per CDR3 protein. The sample yields 530,000 or so distinct CDR3 sequences, 17% seen once. The germline CDR1 and CDR2 sequences are MNHEY and SMNVEV (reference sequence). This CDR3 region has 16 residues. V gave up 3 bases and J gave up 1 base, with 13 bases separating them. As for this clonotype: Its antigen is unknown.

The material sequenced was PBMCs or a T cell subset sorted from them (not recorded which). The chain is built from TRBV27 and TRBJ2-4; D is possibly TRBD2 (5 bases). This receptor was taken from an adult woman who had mild COVID-19 (a few samples of this study predate the infection). Cell type and time point are not known. This CDR3 reads CASSLVGAWAKNIQYF. The CDR3 nucleotides read TGTGCCAGCAGTTTGGTGGGAGCCTGGGCCAAAAACATTCAGTACTTC.